This TCR beta chain was recovered during a study of identical twins. The germline V gene encodes CDR1 DFQATT and CDR2 SNEGSKA (reference sequence). After removal of 1 base from V and 0 bases from J, the junction contained 5 bases not matched to a gene. There are 15 residues in the CDR3. General observations from the study: Out-of-frame TCR alpha sharing in monozygotic twins exceeded recombination model predictions.

MiXCR was run by TCRdb on the 5' RACE reads, yielding one entry per CDR3 protein. Of around 530,000 distinct CDR3 sequences in the sample, roughly 15% were seen once. The donors were all healthy and Caucasian. This clonotype has only a few counts. What it binds is not known. A further study also used this sample, focusing on yellow fever vaccine responses in identical twins.

This clonotype was obtained from a woman younger than 35 in good health. The sequenced material came from CD4+ T cells sorted from blood. The V and J genes are TRBV20-1 and TRBJ2-7, with 8 bases fitting TRBD1. The CDR3 region has the DNA TGCAGTGCTAGAGGGACAGGGTCTTCCTCCTACGAGCAGTACGTC. The encoded protein is CSARGTGSSSYEQYV.